The 18 T cell receptor beta chains reported below all come from one sample, sequenced in a study of blood T cell repertoires in COVID-19 (dated by TCRdb to the early 2020s). The library was prepared using the immunoSEQ multiplex PCR assay. Entries here come from immuneACCESS through TCRdb and include only in-frame sequences with V and J called. Some clones fail to appear in such tables; in the studies checked, an unresolved V gene covers under half of the shortfall, and the cause of the remainder is unknown. This sample has fewer than 45,000 clones in its table, and roughly 78% of those were observed once. 33% of the sample is held by the ten biggest clonotypes. Sequencing used peripheral blood. The receptors stem from a man aged 55 to 70 with acute or convalescent COVID-19.

The CDR3 region has the DNA TGTGCCAGTATGGTTACATATTCTGGAAACACCATATATTTT. Its protein is CASMVTYSGNTIYF. The rearrangement uses TRBV19 and TRBJ1-3; D remains ambiguous. This CDR3 spans 14 amino acids. Looked up from germline, CDR1 is LNHDA and CDR2 is SQIVND (reference sequence). The V and J ends lost 7 bases and 1 base respectively, with 11 bases between them.

The gene calls are TRBV24-1 and TRBJ2-7, with 9 bases matching TRBD1. From germline, CDR1 is KGHDR and CDR2 SFDVKD. This CDR3 contains 16 residues. Trimming took 3 bases from V and 3 from J; bases not matched to a gene: 8. CDR3 protein: CATSDPRQGDIYEQYF. The CDR3 DNA reads TGTGCCACCAGTGATCCTCGACAGGGGGACATCTACGAGCAGTACTTC.

The CDR3 region is CASSSPVLPRSTDTQYF. The CDR3 DNA reads as TGTGCCAGCAGCTCCCCCGTGTTGCCCAGAAGCACAGATACGCAGTATTTT. The genes are TRBV28 and TRBJ2-3; no clear D gene. V lost 6 bases and J 0 bases, leaving 19 bases between the germline ends. This CDR3 is built from 17 residues. Per the germline V gene, CDR1 is MDHEN and CDR2 is SYDVKM.

The rearrangement uses TRBV6-5 and TRBJ2-3; D might be TRBD2 (5 bases). Trimming left V 8 bases short and J 7 bases short, with 19 bases between. The CDR3 covers 14 residues. Germline V gives CDR1 MNHEY, CDR2 SVGAGI. The DNA of the CDR3 is TGTGCCAGCTCTGAACGTCGGCCGGGAAATACGCAGTATTTT. This sequence encodes CASSERRPGNTQYF.

The rearrangement links TRBV11-3 to TRBJ1-2; 7 nucleotides line up with TRBD1. The CDR3 loop spans 14 amino acids. V lost 0 bases and J lost 6; bases outside the gene matches: 4. Germline loops: CDR1 SGHNT, CDR2 YENEEA. The CDR3 protein is CASSLDDRVDGYTF. The DNA of the CDR3 is TGTGCCAGCAGCTTAGACGACAGGGTGGATGGCTACACCTTC.

This chain joins TRBV7-9 and TRBJ2-1; 7 bases map to TRBD1. Germline V gives CDR1 SEHNR, CDR2 FQNEAQ (reference sequence). Germline trimming cut 4 bases from V and 4 bases from J; bases unmatched to any gene: 7. This CDR3 has 15 amino acids. CDR3 region: CASSYGTAPYNEQFF. The CDR3 bases are TGTGCCAGCAGCTACGGGACAGCACCATACAATGAGCAGTTCTTC. The full variable domain, in which reference TRBV7-9 and TRBJ2-1 provide the parts outside the CDR3, is DTGVSQNPRHKITKRGQNVTFRCDPISEHNRLYWYRQTLGQGPEFLTYFQNEAQLEKSRLLSDRFSAERPKGSFSTLEIQRTEQGDSAMYLCASSYGTAPYNEQFFGPGTRLTVL.

The chain links TRBV6-1 to TRBJ1-1; maybe TRBD1 (5 bases). This CDR3 is built from 14 residues. Trimming removed 1 base from V and 3 bases from J, with 9 bases in between. Germline values: CDR1 MNHNS, CDR2 SASEGT. The CDR3 DNA is TGTGCCAGCAGTGAAGTATGGGGGGACACTGAAGCTTTCTTT. Translated: CASSEVWGDTEAFF.

The J gene is TRBJ2-7, the V gene TRBV6-5; 8 nucleotides match TRBD1. The CDR3 runs to 14 residues. Germline assignment: CDR1 MNHEY and CDR2 SVGAGI. The junction had 2 bases not matched to a gene; V was cut back by 4 bases and J by 0 bases. The CDR3 spells CASSWTGSSYEQYF. CDR3 bases: TGTGCCAGCAGTTGGACAGGGAGCTCCTACGAGCAGTACTTC.

V gene TRBV6-2 or TRBV6-3 combines with J gene TRBJ2-7; 7 nucleotides align to TRBD1. The CDR3 has 14 residues. Trimming cost V 2 bases and J 4 bases; bases outside gene matches: 5. Germline assignment: CDR1 MNHEY and CDR2 SVGEGT. The CDR3 is CASSYLGQLYEQYF. Here the CDR3 DNA reads TGTGCCAGCAGTTACCTGGGACAGCTATACGAGCAGTACTTC.

This clone has only one observation. The chain carries TRBV7-8 and TRBJ2-3; TRBD1 might be the D (6 bases). The CDR3 sequence is 20 residues long. Trimming took off 7 bases at V and 0 bases at J, with 29 bases between the two ends. Germline V lookup: CDR1 SGHVS, CDR2 FQNEAQ. This chain's CDR3 is CASTLEAGVGIDTSTDTQYF. The CDR3 DNA reads TGTGCCAGCACCCTAGAGGCAGGGGTTGGGATCGATACTAGCACAGATACGCAGTATTTT. Based on the CDR3 plus reference TRBV7-8 and TRBJ2-3, the full variable domain is GAGVSQSPRYKVAKRGQDVALRCDPISGHVSLFWYQQALGQGPEFLTYFQNEAQLDKSGLPSDRFFAERPEGSVSTLKIQRTQQEDSAVYLCASTLEAGVGIDTSTDTQYFGPGTRLTVL.

V and J are TRBV5-5 and TRBJ2-4; D is perhaps TRBD1 (5 bases). Germline loops: CDR1 SGHKS, CDR2 YYEKEE (reference sequence). With 0 bases removed from V and 8 bases from J, the gap between germline ends came to 18 bases. The CDR3 contains 16 residues. The CDR3 coding sequence is TGTGCCAGCAGCTTGGATCCCTCAGGGAATGGAGACATTCAGTACTTC. The encoded protein is CASSLDPSGNGDIQYF.

The chain carries TRBV6-5 and TRBJ2-7; 9 positions match TRBD1. Germline V gene sequence: CDR1 MNHEY, CDR2 SVGAGI. Trimming removed 5 bases from V and 1 base from J; junction bases left unmatched: 6. The CDR3 sequence is 15 residues long. The CDR3 DNA is TGTGCCAGCAGTAGGGGACAGGGATTTTCCTACGAGCAGTACTTC. Its protein product is CASSRGQGFSYEQYF.

The gene calls are TRBV5-1 and TRBJ2-5; D is perhaps TRBD1 (6 bases). CDR3 length: 14 residues. The germline gives CDR1 SGHRS, CDR2 YFSETQ. The ends were cut back, 0 bases at V and 4 bases at J, with 10 bases in the middle. Here the CDR3 DNA reads TGCGCCAGCAGCTTGGGAGGGGGTGTAGAGACCCAGTACTTC. Translation gives CASSLGGGVETQYF.

Only one count was recorded for this clone. This rearrangement joins TRBV5-1 to TRBJ1-1, with unresolved D. Germline V gene data show CDR1 as SGHRS and CDR2 as YFSETQ. The CDR3 spans 13 residues. Trimming took off 5 bases at V and 1 base at J, with 9 bases between the two ends. CDR3 in amino acids: CASSSVTNTEAFF. In DNA, the CDR3 is TGCGCCAGCAGTTCGGTTACGAACACTGAAGCTTTCTTT.

This chain joins TRBV6-6 and TRBJ2-2; 9 nucleotides align to TRBD1. There are 15 residues in the CDR3. The V gene end was trimmed by 6 bases and the J gene end by 5 bases; junction bases not matched to a gene: 7. Germline V gene lookup returns CDR1 MNHNY and CDR2 SVGAGI (reference sequence). CDR3 bases: TGTGCCAGCAGGTCCGGGACAGGGAAGACCGGGGAGCTGTTTTTT. Protein: CASRSGTGKTGELFF.

V is TRBV27 and J is TRBJ1-1; a weak D match, TRBD1 (5 bases). The germline gives CDR1 MNHEY, CDR2 SMNVEV (reference sequence). Trimming removed 2 bases at V and 0 bases at J, with 22 bases between. This CDR3 is built from 19 residues. The CDR3 here is CASSLGAPTLGLMNTEAFF. The CDR3 DNA reads TGTGCCAGCAGTTTAGGGGCACCGACCCTGGGACTTATGAACACTGAAGCTTTCTTT.

V is TRBV11-3 and J is TRBJ1-4; possibly TRBD1 for D (6 bases). The CDR3 has 15 amino acids. V lost 4 bases and J 5 bases, leaving 14 bases between the germline ends. Germline values: CDR1 SGHNT, CDR2 YENEEA. This CDR3 is CASSSSWTENEKLFF. The CDR3 DNA follows: TGTGCCAGCAGCTCCAGCTGGACAGAGAATGAAAAACTGTTTTTT.

CDR3 DNA: TGCGCCAGCAGCTTGGGACAGGGGGCGCACTACGAGCAGTACTTC. Translation gives CASSLGQGAHYEQYF. V gene TRBV5-1 combines with J gene TRBJ2-7; 10 bases are a match to TRBD1. The CDR3 runs 15 residues. The trim removed 0 bases at V and 3 bases at J, leaving 3 bases unmatched. CDR1 is SGHRS and CDR2 is YFSETQ in the germline V gene.